This T cell receptor beta chain was profiled in a study of T cells after yellow fever vaccination. This clonotype was counted only a few times. What it binds is not known. Universal primer sites and UMIs were introduced during 5'RACE template-switching synthesis of TCR cDNA. TCRdb processed the 5' RACE reads anew with MiXCR; each CDR3 protein has one entry. Found here are under 550,000 distinct CDR3 sequences, 21% of them singletons; the top ten hold roughly a sixth. Overall study findings and caveats: Faster peaking, at day 5 versus 15, marked a secondary response that was weaker. Primary-vaccination clones mostly resurfaced post-booster (96% CD4, about 87% CD8).

CDR3 size: 17 residues. Sample: PBMCs, taken approximately 22 days after the first yellow fever vaccination. The J gene is TRBJ1-1, the V gene TRBV21-1; the DNA was not used to check the table's D call, TRBD1. TRBV21-1 is noted as a pseudogene. This receptor was obtained from a man between 18 and 29 years old who received the YFV17D yellow fever vaccine. The CDR3 is CASSNHRVSLPNTEAFF. The CDR3 nucleotides are TGTGCCAGCAGCAATCACAGGGTCTCTTTACCGAACACTGAAGCTTTCTTT.